This T cell receptor (beta chain) was sequenced in a study of cytomegalovirus exposure and HLA in healthy donors. Note on this clone: The antigen is undetermined.

Study-level results: As a later analysis showed, a missense DCLRE1C variant was linked to trimming of TCR beta V- and J-genes. There were fewer than 200 TCR beta chains listed as cytomegalovirus-associated. A later analysis found common viral pathogens apparently linked to several of the most significant clusters.

CDR1 is GTSNPN and CDR2 is SVGIG in the germline V gene (reference sequence). The CDR3 totals 16 residues. V lost 1 base to trimming and J lost 4 bases; unmatched junction nucleotides: 11. Use of 60 Vbeta and 13 Jbeta primers characterized the PCR. The data were produced by immunoSEQ multiplex PCR, yet TCRdb's version contains in-frame clones alone and is incomplete. The sample gives approximately 91,000 clones, approximately 69% of which show up once; 0.95% to 1.5% is in the top ten. This TCR was recovered from a female donor in good health and CMV-seronegative. This sequence joins TRBV30 and TRBJ2-3; 7 bases are shared with TRBD1. Sequencing was carried out using PBMCs. CDR3 in DNA: TGTGCCTGGAGTGGTCCAGAGGGGGCTAGGGCAGATACGCAGTATTTT. It yields the protein CAWSGPEGARADTQYF.